The source of this TCR beta chain is a study of blood T cells in healthy people across ages. A note on this clonotype: Its antigen remains unidentified.

The study's findings and limits: In older individuals, TCR beta diversity per million T cells was lower, falling roughly linearly with age. No one knew whether donors had CMV, which possibly confounded expanded clonotype changes.

About 10 milliliters of peripheral blood were drawn from each donor. Total RNA, at least 5 micrograms per sample, was extracted from PBMCs. This CDR3 is 14 amino acids long. V gave up 6 bases and J gave up 3 bases; unmatched junction bases: 2. From germline, CDR1 is ENHRY and CDR2 SYGVKD. Next came a second PCR, run for about 7 to 12 cycles, which used a sample-barcoded 5' primer along with a J-beta primer mix. In TCRdb, the 5' RACE reads were re-called with MiXCR into one record per CDR3 protein. Of about 1.1 million distinct CDR3 sequences listed, 35% to 40% are singletons. Source material: blood. The clonotype was recovered from a man younger than 30 in good health. The rearrangement uses TRBV10-3 and TRBJ2-1, with 10 bases aligning to TRBD2. CDR3 residues: CAIRLAGLYNEQFF. The CDR3 DNA sequence: TGTGCCATCAGACTAGCGGGACTCTACAATGAGCAGTTCTTC.